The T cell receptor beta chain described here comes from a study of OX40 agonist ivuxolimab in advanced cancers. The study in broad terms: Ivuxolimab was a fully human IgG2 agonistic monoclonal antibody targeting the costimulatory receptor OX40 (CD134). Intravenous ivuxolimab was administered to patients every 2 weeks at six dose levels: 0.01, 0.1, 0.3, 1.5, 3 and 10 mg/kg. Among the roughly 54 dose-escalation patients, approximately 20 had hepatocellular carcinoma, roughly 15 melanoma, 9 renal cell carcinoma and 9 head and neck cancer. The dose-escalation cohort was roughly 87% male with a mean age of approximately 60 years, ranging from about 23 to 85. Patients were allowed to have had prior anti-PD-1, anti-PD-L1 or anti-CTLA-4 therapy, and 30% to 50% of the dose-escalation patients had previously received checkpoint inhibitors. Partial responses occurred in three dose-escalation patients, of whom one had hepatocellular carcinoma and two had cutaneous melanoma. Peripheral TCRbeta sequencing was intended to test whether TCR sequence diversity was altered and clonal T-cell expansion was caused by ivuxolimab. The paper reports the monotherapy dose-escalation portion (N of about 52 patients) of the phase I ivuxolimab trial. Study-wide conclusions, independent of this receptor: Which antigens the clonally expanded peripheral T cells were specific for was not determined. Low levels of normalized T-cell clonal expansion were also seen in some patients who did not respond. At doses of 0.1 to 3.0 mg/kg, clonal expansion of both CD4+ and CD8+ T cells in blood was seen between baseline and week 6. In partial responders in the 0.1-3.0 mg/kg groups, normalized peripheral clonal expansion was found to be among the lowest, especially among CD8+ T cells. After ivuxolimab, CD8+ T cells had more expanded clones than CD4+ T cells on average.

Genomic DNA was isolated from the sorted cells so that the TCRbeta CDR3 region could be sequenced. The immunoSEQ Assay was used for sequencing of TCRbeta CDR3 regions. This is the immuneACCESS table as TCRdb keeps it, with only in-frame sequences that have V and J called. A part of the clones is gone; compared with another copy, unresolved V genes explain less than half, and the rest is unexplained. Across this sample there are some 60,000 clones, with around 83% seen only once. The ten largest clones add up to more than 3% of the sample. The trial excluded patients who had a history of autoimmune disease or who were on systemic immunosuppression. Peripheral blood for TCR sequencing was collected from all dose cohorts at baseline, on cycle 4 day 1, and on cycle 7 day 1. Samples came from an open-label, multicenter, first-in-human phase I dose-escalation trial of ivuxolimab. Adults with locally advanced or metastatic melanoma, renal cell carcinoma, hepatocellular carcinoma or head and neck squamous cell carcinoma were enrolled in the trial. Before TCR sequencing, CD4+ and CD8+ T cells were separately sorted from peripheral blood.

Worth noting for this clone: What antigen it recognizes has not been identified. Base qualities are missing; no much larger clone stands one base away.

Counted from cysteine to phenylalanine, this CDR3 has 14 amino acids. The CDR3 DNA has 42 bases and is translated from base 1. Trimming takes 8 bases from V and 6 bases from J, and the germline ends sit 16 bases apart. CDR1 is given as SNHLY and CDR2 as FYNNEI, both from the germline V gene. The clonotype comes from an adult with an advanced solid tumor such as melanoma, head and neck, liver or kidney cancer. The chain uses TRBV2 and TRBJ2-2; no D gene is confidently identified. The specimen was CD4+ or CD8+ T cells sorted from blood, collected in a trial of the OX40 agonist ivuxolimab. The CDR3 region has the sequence CASGVGLGAGELFF. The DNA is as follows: TGTGCCAGCGGAGTCGGCTTAGGCGCCGGGGAGCTGTTTTTT.